These 23 T cell receptor beta chains share one sample of origin, sequenced in a study of T cells in Graves' hyperthyroidism and ophthalmopathy. Amplified TCR beta CDR3 regions came from RNA transcripts. Carried out on the TCR CDR3, a first-round RT-PCR used the HTBI primer set. TCRdb re-analysed the multiplex PCR reads in MiXCR, keeping a single row per CDR3 protein. The sample has approximately 500,000 distinct CDR3 sequences, 40% to 55% seen once; the top ten hold about 8%. The sequenced sample was peripheral blood or thyroid tissue (not recorded which). These receptors all stem from a woman under 30 with Graves' hyperthyroidism.

This clonotype was found many times. V is TRBV7-9 and J is TRBJ2-2; D not certain. V was trimmed by 5 bases and J by 5 bases, leaving 3 bases between them. CDR3 length equals 11 residues. Germline V gives CDR1 SEHNR, CDR2 FQNEAQ (reference sequence). The CDR3 DNA follows: TGTGCCAGCAGCGTTACCGGGGAGCTGTTTTTT. It encodes CASSVTGELFF.

V and J are TRBV11-1 and TRBJ2-7, with D perhaps TRBD2 (5 bases). With 5 bases removed from V and 7 bases from J, the gap between germline ends came to 9 bases. The CDR3 is 11 amino acids. The germline V gene encodes CDR1 SGHAT and CDR2 FQDESV (reference sequence). The CDR3 DNA reads as TGTGCCAGCAGCGCACCGGGGGAGCAGTACTTC. The encoded protein is CASSAPGEQYF.

Worth noting for this clonotype: An end of the junction does not agree with germline; a read error may underlie this. The chain carries TRBV20-1 and TRBJ2-2; TRBD2 is a possible D gene (5 bases). CDR3 length equals 11 residues. Germline loops: CDR1 DFQATT, CDR2 SNEGSKA (reference sequence). The chain's CDR3 is CSARDTGELLF. The CDR3 region has the DNA TGCAGTGCTAGAGATACCGGGGAGCTGCTTTTT.

The chain uses TRBV2 and TRBJ2-1; 7 bases match TRBD1. From germline, CDR1 is SNHLY and CDR2 FYNNEI. With 3 bases clipped from V and 9 bases from J, the junction kept 5 bases outside the gene matches. There are 13 residues in the CDR3. CDR3 sequence: CASSDGTALEQFF. CDR3 sequence (DNA): TGTGCCAGCAGTGACGGGACAGCTCTTGAGCAGTTCTTC.

This chain joins TRBV7-2 and TRBJ2-1; 9 bases are a match to TRBD2. The germline V gene has CDR1 SGHTA and CDR2 FQGNSA. The CDR3 covers 15 residues. J gave up 6 bases and V 7 bases, and 10 bases lay outside the gene matches. CDR3 nucleotide sequence: TGTGCCAGCACCTGGGGGGCGGGAGGGCCCAATGAGCAGTTCTTC. Encoded protein: CASTWGAGGPNEQFF.

V is TRBV18 and J is TRBJ1-1, with D unclear. The V gene's germline CDR1 is KGHSH and CDR2 LQKENI. This CDR3 has 15 residues. The ends were cut back, 2 bases at V and 3 bases at J, with 13 bases in the middle. This chain's CDR3 is CASSPMPGFDTEAFF. CDR3 coding DNA: TGTGCCAGCTCACCAATGCCGGGGTTCGACACTGAAGCTTTCTTT.

The chain recombines TRBV2 with TRBJ2-3, with D possibly being TRBD1 or TRBD2 (5 bases each). CDR1 and CDR2 from the germline V gene are SNHLY and FYNNEI. The length of the CDR3 is 13 residues. V was trimmed by 3 bases and J by 6 bases, leaving 10 bases between them. The CDR3 DNA reads as TGTGCCAGCAGTGACGGGTGGGACGATACGCAGTATTTT. This encodes CASSDGWDDTQYF.

This clonotype was observed a few times. The chain combines TRBV11-3 with TRBJ1-2; tentatively, D is TRBD1 (5 bases). In germline, CDR1 is SGHNT, CDR2 YENEEA. This CDR3 is 16 amino acids long. The ends were cut back, 5 bases at V and 6 bases at J, with 22 bases in the middle. The CDR3 spells CASSDRWTGQINGYTF. Written as DNA, the CDR3 is TGTGCCAGCAGCGACCGCTGGACGGGGCAAATCAATGGCTACACCTTC.

On this clonotype itself: This CDR3 is missing its conserved last phenylalanine or tryptophan, likely due to a read error. The chain combines TRBV29-1 with TRBJ2-7, with D tentatively TRBD1 (6 bases). There are 13 residues in the CDR3. V shed 8 bases and J shed 6 bases, with 20 bases lying between them. CDR1 SQVTM and CDR2 ANQGSEA come from the germline V gene. CDR3 region: CSFLGAGVAEQYL. The DNA of the CDR3 is TGCAGCTTTCTCGGGGCAGGGGTTGCCGAGCAGTACCTC.

The rearrangement links TRBV7-2 to TRBJ1-5; D is unresolved. From germline, CDR1 is SGHTA and CDR2 FQGNSA. V lost 4 bases and J lost 11, with 21 bases in between. CDR3 length: 15 residues. Here the CDR3 DNA reads TGTGCCAGCAGCTACCGGACTAGCGGGAGCCGCTCCCAGCATTTT. This encodes CASSYRTSGSRSQHF.

The V and J genes are TRBV24-1 and TRBJ2-5; 13 nucleotides match TRBD2. Germline V gives CDR1 KGHDR, CDR2 SFDVKD. The CDR3 has 18 amino acids. The J segment lost 1 base and the V segment lost 4 bases, leaving 8 bases of the junction unmatched. Here the CDR3 DNA reads TGTGCCACCAGTGAGGGGGGACTAGCGGGAACTTCCCAAGAGACCCAGTACTTC. Amino acids: CATSEGGLAGTSQETQYF.

This clonotype was seen many times. The gene calls are TRBV29-1 and TRBJ2-3; 11 bases are a match to TRBD2. Germline trimming cut 5 bases from V and 5 bases from J; bases unmatched to any gene: 6. The V gene's germline CDR1 is SQVTM and CDR2 ANQGSEA. The CDR3 spans 14 residues. The chain's CDR3 is CSVTTSGRGDTQYF. The CDR3 region has the DNA TGCAGCGTTACCACTAGCGGGAGAGGAGATACGCAGTATTTT.

The chain is built from TRBV9 and TRBJ1-1; 7 bases are a match to TRBD1. The CDR3 has 14 residues. J gave up 4 bases and V 2 bases, and 5 bases lay outside the gene matches. The germline gives CDR1 SGDLS, CDR2 YYNGEE. As DNA, the CDR3 is TGTGCCAGCAGCGTTGAAGGGGGCCCCACTGAAGCTTTCTTT. Translating gives CASSVEGGPTEAFF.

This chain links TRBV3-1 with TRBJ2-7, with 13 positions matching TRBD2. Germline trimming cut 4 bases from V and 0 bases from J; bases unmatched to any gene: 6. The CDR3 consists of 17 residues. Germline V gene data show CDR1 as LGHDT and CDR2 as YNNKEL (reference sequence). The CDR3 DNA sequence: TGTGCCAGCAGCCTTGGGACTAGCGGGATGAACTCCTACGAGCAGTACTTC. Its translation is CASSLGTSGMNSYEQYF.

This clonotype showed up just a few times. The CDR3 DNA reads TGTGCCAGCAGTGGCGGACAGTCCGGGATAAGTGATACGCAGTATTTT. This sequence encodes CASSGGQSGISDTQYF. The V gene is TRBV6-6, the J gene TRBJ2-3; possible D gene TRBD1, 6 bases. Germline CDR1 reads MNHNY; CDR2 reads SVGAGI (reference sequence). Trimming cost V 5 bases and J 6 bases, with 21 bases left between them. CDR3 length equals 16 residues.

The V call is TRBV7-2, the J call TRBJ2-7; 9 nucleotides match TRBD2. The V segment lost 0 bases and the J segment 0 bases; nucleotides outside the gene matches: 6. The CDR3 runs 17 residues. The germline V gene has CDR1 SGHTA and CDR2 FQGNSA. CDR3 bases: TGTGCCAGCAGCTTAGCGATGGGTAGCGGGAGCTCCTACGAGCAGTACTTC. Translation: CASSLAMGSGSSYEQYF.

In regard to this clonotype: A read error may be the cause here, since a much bigger clone is one base away. This CDR3 reads CSARGTGGPTPYEQYF. CDR3 DNA sequence: TGCAGTGCTAGAGGAACTGGCGGGCCGACCCCCTACGAGCAGTACTTC. The chain uses TRBV20-1 and TRBJ2-7, with TRBD2 as a possible D gene (5 bases). The CDR3 runs 16 residues. CDR1 and CDR2 from the germline V gene are DFQATT and SNEGSKA (reference sequence). V gave up 1 base and J gave up 2 bases, with 18 bases separating them.

CDR3 residues: CASSSGLAGSSEQYF. CDR3 bases: TGTGCCAGCAGTTCCGGACTAGCAGGATCCAGCGAGCAGTACTTC. The genes are TRBV12-3 or TRBV12-4 and TRBJ2-7, with 8 bases fitting TRBD2. The V gene end was trimmed by 4 bases and the J gene end by 6 bases; junction bases not matched to a gene: 11. The CDR3 is made up of 15 amino acids.

This clonotype was seen a handful of times. The rearrangement links TRBV5-1 to TRBJ2-2; 7 bases are a match to TRBD1. This CDR3 is 16 amino acids long. The J segment lost 2 bases and the V segment lost 4 bases, leaving 8 bases of the junction unmatched. Germline V CDR1 and CDR2: SGHRS, YFSETQ. Written as DNA, the CDR3 is TGCGCCAGCAGCCAAGGGGACAGCACCAACACCGGGGAGCTGTTTTTT. It encodes CASSQGDSTNTGELFF.

CDR3 loop: CASSLGEVRNYGYTF. The CDR3 DNA sequence: TGTGCCAGCAGCTTAGGGGAGGTACGCAACTATGGCTACACCTTC. The V call is TRBV7-4, the J call TRBJ1-2; D is unresolved. V lost 1 base to trimming and J lost 2 bases, with 11 bases between them. The CDR3 runs to 15 residues. Germline V gene lookup returns CDR1 SGHVT and CDR2 SQSDAQ.

This clonotype was seen at least ten times. The J gene is TRBJ2-7, the V gene TRBV5-1, with TRBD2 matching over 7 bases. Germline loops: CDR1 SGHRS, CDR2 YFSETQ. V gave up 0 bases and J gave up 6 bases; unmatched junction bases: 6. This CDR3 has 14 amino acids. Here the CDR3 reads CASSLVSGAPEQYF. The CDR3 DNA reads as TGCGCCAGCAGCTTGGTCAGCGGGGCCCCCGAGCAGTACTTC.

This clonotype was seen a handful of times. This chain connects TRBV28 to TRBJ2-7; D gene ambiguous. The germline V and J ends were trimmed by 0 bases and 6 bases, with 12 bases remaining between them. The CDR3 length is 14 residues. Germline CDR1 and CDR2: MDHEN and SYDVKM. The CDR3 DNA follows: TGTGCCAGCAGTTTATGGGAAGCAGTGGGCGAGCAGTACTTC. This translates into CASSLWEAVGEQYF.

This clonotype was counted many times. CDR3 residues: CASSGQGRRTGELFF. The CDR3 DNA is TGCGCCAGCAGTGGACAAGGGCGAAGAACCGGGGAGCTGTTTTTT. The chain couples TRBV10-1 to TRBJ2-2; unclear D gene. Looked up from germline, CDR1 is WNHNN and CDR2 is SYGVQD (reference sequence). V was clipped by 4 bases and J by 5 bases, with 14 bases between them. This CDR3 has 15 amino acids.